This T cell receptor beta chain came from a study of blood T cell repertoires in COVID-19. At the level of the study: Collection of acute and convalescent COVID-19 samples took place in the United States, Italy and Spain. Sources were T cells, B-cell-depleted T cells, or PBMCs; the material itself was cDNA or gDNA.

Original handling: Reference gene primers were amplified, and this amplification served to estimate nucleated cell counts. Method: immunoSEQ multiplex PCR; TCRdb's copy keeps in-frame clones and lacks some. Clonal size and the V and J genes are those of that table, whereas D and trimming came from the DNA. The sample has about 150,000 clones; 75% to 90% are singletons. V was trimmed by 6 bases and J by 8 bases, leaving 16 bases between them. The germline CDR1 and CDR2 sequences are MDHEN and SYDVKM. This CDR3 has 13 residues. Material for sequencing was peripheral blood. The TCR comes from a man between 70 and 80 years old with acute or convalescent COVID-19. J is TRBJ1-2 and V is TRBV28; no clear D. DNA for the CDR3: TGTGCCAGCAGCCCACCGGAGTCCCGCGGCTACACCTTC. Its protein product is CASSPPESRGYTF.